These T cell receptor beta chains were read from a single sample in a study of blood T cell repertoires in COVID-19. Libraries were prepared by immunoSEQ multiplex PCR; TCRdb keeps only in-frame clonotypes and omits some of them. The sample includes roughly 85,000 clones, more than 60% of them seen just once. Material: peripheral blood. All receptors derive from a human donor in a cohort sampled during active COVID-19. Each CDR3 is given with its conserved first and last residue. Fields, in order: J gene, V gene, clone size, D gene, CDR3 DNA, CDR3 protein. The D gene is left open where the match is weak. Expanded clones are given a class, and other clones once, few, many or no size at all.

>TRBJ2-2|TRBV19|NA|TRBD1
TGTGCCAGTAGTCCGTGGACAGGGAAGCCCGGGGAGCTGTTTTTT
CASSPWTGKPGELFF
>TRBJ1-1|TRBV15|NA|TRBD1
TGTGCCACCAGCAATTCAGGACAGGGGAAAGAGGCTTTCTTT
CATSNSGQGKEAFF
>TRBJ2-7|TRBV5-8|few|TRBD2
TGTGCCAGCAGCTTGGGATGGGCTAGCGGGGACTACGAGCAGTACTTC
CASSLGWASGDYEQYF
>TRBJ1-5|TRBV6-2/TRBV6-3|few|NA
TGTGCCAGCAGTGAGACAGGATTCAATCAGCCCCAGCATTTT
CASSETGFNQPQHF
>TRBJ1-5|TRBV6-2/TRBV6-3|NA|NA
TGTGCCAGCAGTTACGAGGGCAATCAGCCCCAGCATTTT
CASSYEGNQPQHF
>TRBJ1-5|TRBV11-2|NA|TRBD1
TGTGCCAGCAGCTTAGATCGAGCGACAGGGTTCGAGCCCCAGCATTTT
CASSLDRATGFEPQHF
>TRBJ1-6|TRBV11-2|NA|NA
TGTGCCAGCAGCCTAAAGAGCTCCTATAATTCACCCCTCCACTTT
CASSLKSSYNSPLHF
>TRBJ2-5|TRBV18|once|NA
TGTGCCAGCTCACGCGGAATCCTTCGAGAGACCCAGTACTTC
CASSRGILRETQYF
>TRBJ2-1|TRBV2|many|TRBD1
TGTGCCGCCTACGGGACAGTTGTGAATGAGCAGTTCTTC
CAAYGTVVNEQFF
>TRBJ2-3|TRBV5-1|NA|NA
TGCGCCAGCAGCTTGGAGGGGGTGCCTGGCACAGATACGCAGTATTTT
CASSLEGVPGTDTQYF
>TRBJ1-5|TRBV5-1|NA|TRBD1
TGCGCCAGCAGCCCTTTGACAGGGGCAAATCAGCCCCAGCATTTT
CASSPLTGANQPQHF
>TRBJ2-7|TRBV11-3|once|NA
TGTGCCAGCAGCTCGTTCGGACAGCTGGCCTACGAGCAGTACTTC
CASSSFGQLAYEQYF
>TRBJ2-7|TRBV6-2/TRBV6-3|NA|TRBD1
TGTGCCAGCAGCCGGGGACAGCTGACTCTCTACGAGCAGTACTTC
CASSRGQLTLYEQYF
>TRBJ2-1|TRBV6-6|few|NA
TGTGCCAGCAGCCGGGGATCCGGTGAGCAGTTCTTC
CASSRGSGEQFF
>TRBJ2-1|TRBV6-2/TRBV6-3|NA|NA
TGTGCCAGCAGTTACTCGACGGGGGAGCCCTACAATGAGCAGTTCTTC
CASSYSTGEPYNEQFF
>TRBJ1-1|TRBV2|NA|TRBD1
TGTGCCAGCAGTGAACGCCTGACAGGGTTGAACACTGAAGCTTTCTTT
CASSERLTGLNTEAFF
>TRBJ2-7|TRBV7-9|NA|TRBD2
TGTGCCAGCAGCTCTCCCGGGACTAGCAGCTACGAGCAGTACTTC
CASSSPGTSSYEQYF
>TRBJ1-5|TRBV28|few|NA
TGTGCCAGCAGTTCGAGGAATAGCAATCAGCCCCAGCATTTT
CASSSRNSNQPQHF
>TRBJ2-3|TRBV5-1|NA|TRBD2
TGCGCCAGCAGCTTGGCTAGCGGGGGATTAGATACGCAGTATTTT
CASSLASGGLDTQYF
>TRBJ1-5|TRBV29-1|NA|NA
TGCAGCGTTCAGAGGAGGGGCAGGCTCGGCAATCAGCCCCAGCATTTT
CSVQRRGRLGNQPQHF
>TRBJ2-7|TRBV5-1|NA|TRBD1
TGCGCCAGCAGCTTGGGGGACAGGTTTTCGGGTTACGAGCAGTACTTC
CASSLGDRFSGYEQYF
>TRBJ2-1|TRBV2|NA|TRBD2
TGTGCCAGCAGACCTAGCGGGGGGGGTAATGAGCAGTTCTTC
CASRPSGGGNEQFF
>TRBJ2-5|TRBV7-2|NA|TRBD2
TGTGCCAGCAGCTTAGGGACTAGCGGGGGGCAACAAGAGACCCAGTACTTC
CASSLGTSGGQQETQYF
>TRBJ2-5|TRBV11-2|NA|NA
TGTGCCAGCAGCTTAGTCCGGGAAGAGACCCAGTACTTC
CASSLVREETQYF
>TRBJ2-7|TRBV11-2|NA|TRBD1
TGTGCCAGCAGCCCGATCAGGGGGCCGAGCTCCTACGAGCAGTACTTC
CASSPIRGPSSYEQYF
>TRBJ2-3|TRBV7-9|NA|NA
TGTGCCAGCAAACACTCAAGCGCCACAGATACGCAGTATTTT
CASKHSSATDTQYF
>TRBJ1-2|TRBV30|once|TRBD1
TGTGCCTGGAGTGGTACAGGGGGCGGCTATGGCTACACCTTC
CAWSGTGGGYGYTF
>TRBJ2-1|TRBV5-6|NA|NA
TGTGCCAGCAGACATCGGATGGGGGGAGTTGGGTACAATGAGCAGTTCTTC
CASRHRMGGVGYNEQFF
>TRBJ1-4|TRBV4-1|NA|NA
TGCGCCAGCAGCCCCGACAGCCTTGGGAATGAAAAACTGTTTTTT
CASSPDSLGNEKLFF
>TRBJ2-5|TRBV5-6|NA|TRBD2
TGTGCCAGCAGCTATGACTCGGGGGGGACCCAGTACTTC
CASSYDSGGTQYF
>TRBJ2-5|TRBV2|once|TRBD2
TGTGCCAGCCGGCGCGGGGGGGGCTTAGGAGAGACCCAGTACTTC
CASRRGGGLGETQYF
>TRBJ1-1|TRBV11-2|few|TRBD1
TGTGCCAGCATCCGGGACAGTTCCTATGTGAACACTGAAGCTTTCTTT
CASIRDSSYVNTEAFF
>TRBJ1-1|TRBV20-1|NA|TRBD1
TGCAGTGCTAGTGACAGGGGGCCTGAAGCTTTCTTT
CSASDRGPEAFF
>TRBJ1-5|TRBV2|few|NA
TGTGCCAGCAGTGAAGTGAAGCAGGGAGGGTTGCATTTT
CASSEVKQGGLHF
>TRBJ1-2|TRBV6-1|NA|NA
TGTGCCAGCAGTGAACCGGACAGACTAAACTATGGCTACACCTTC
CASSEPDRLNYGYTF
>TRBJ2-3|TRBV20-1|NA|NA
TGCAGTGCTAGTCTCCGTATTAGCACAGATACGCAGTATTTT
CSASLRISTDTQYF
>TRBJ2-6|TRBV18|NA|TRBD1
TGTGCCAGCTCACCAAGTCGACAGGGGGCTGGGGCCAACGTCCTGACTTTC
CASSPSRQGAGANVLTF